These 14 T cell receptor beta chains share one sample of origin, sequenced in a study of cytomegalovirus exposure and HLA in healthy donors. This PCR relied on a set of 60 Vbeta primers and 13 Jbeta primers. TCRdb's table, derived via immunoSEQ multiplex PCR, lists solely in-frame clones and lacks some. The sample has over 65,000 clones; roughly two thirds are singletons. The sample comprised PBMCs. Receptor source: a woman aged 45-65 years in good health and CMV-seropositive.

V is TRBV9 and J is TRBJ2-7, with D possibly TRBD1 on 7 matching bases. The CDR3 extends over 15 amino acids. V was clipped by 4 bases and J by 4 bases, with 18 bases between them. The germline CDR1 and CDR2 sequences are SGDLS and YYNGEE. This chain's CDR3 is CASSRTQGEEYEQYV. The CDR3, as DNA: TGTGCCAGCAGCCGGACGCAGGGGGAGGAATACGAGCAGTACGTC.

DNA for the CDR3: TGTGCCAGCCTTCAGGGGAACACCGGGGAGCTGTTTTTT. It translates to CASLQGNTGELFF. The chain employs TRBV7-9 and TRBJ2-2, with D possibly being TRBD1 (5 bases). Deletions cut 8 bases from V and 1 base from J, with 8 bases between. The germline V gene has CDR1 SEHNR and CDR2 FQNEAQ (reference sequence). This CDR3 spans 13 amino acids.

The table lists this clone with a count of one. This chain uses TRBV6-1 with TRBJ2-7; D is perhaps TRBD2 (6 bases). Germline V lookup: CDR1 MNHNS, CDR2 SASEGT. The V gene lost 6 bases and the J gene lost 3 bases, with 12 bases spanning the gap. CDR3 size: 13 residues. This CDR3 is CASSPGLSYEQYF. The CDR3 bases are TGTGCCAGCAGCCCGGGACTGAGCTACGAGCAGTACTTC.

The genes are TRBV5-1 and TRBJ2-5; D is undetermined. This CDR3 region has 13 residues. The ends were cut back, 1 base at V and 1 base at J, with 5 bases in the middle. From germline, CDR1 is SGHRS and CDR2 YFSETQ. The CDR3 nucleotides read TGCGCCAGCAGCTTGAGCCCCCAAGAGACCCAGTACTTC. Translated, it gives CASSLSPQETQYF.

The chain links TRBV7-9 to TRBJ2-6, with D possibly matching TRBD1 (5 bases). Germline lookup yields CDR1 SEHNR and CDR2 FQNEAQ (reference sequence). The CDR3 sequence is 11 residues long. Trimming removed 11 bases at V and 4 bases at J, with 6 bases between. The CDR3 DNA follows: TGTGCCGGGGCCGGGGCCAACGTCCTGACTTTC. Amino acids: CAGAGANVLTF.

This clone was seen only a few times. CDR3 sequence reads: CASSLDRGAATEAFF. DNA for the CDR3: TGTGCCAGCTCACTTGACAGGGGAGCGGCCACTGAAGCTTTCTTT. The rearrangement uses TRBV18 and TRBJ1-1; 8 bases align to TRBD1. CDR1 and CDR2 from the germline V gene are KGHSH and LQKENI. The CDR3 is 15 amino acids. Germline trimming cut 4 bases from V and 4 bases from J; bases unmatched to any gene: 8.

CDR3: CASSESGGSNTGELFF. CDR3 sequence (DNA): TGTGCCAGCAGTGAGAGCGGGGGTTCGAACACCGGGGAGCTGTTTTTT. The rearrangement joins TRBV2 to TRBJ2-2; 8 positions match TRBD2. Trimming at V came to 3 bases and at J to 0 bases, leaving 3 bases not matched to a gene. Germline V CDR1 and CDR2: SNHLY, FYNNEI. The CDR3 length is 16 residues.

The V and J genes are TRBV27 and TRBJ1-2; 8 positions agree with TRBD1. Germline loops: CDR1 MNHEY, CDR2 SMNVEV (reference sequence). V trimming: 4 bases; J trimming: 8 bases; junction bases outside the gene matches: 0. The CDR3 sequence is 11 residues long. CDR3 DNA sequence: TGTGCCAGCAGTTCAGGGGGCGGCTACACCTTC. The encoded protein is CASSSGGGYTF.

In this sample, this clone turned up once. The rearrangement links TRBV2 to TRBJ1-5; 7 bases align to TRBD1. V lost 7 bases to trimming and J lost 8 bases; unmatched junction nucleotides: 14. The CDR3 contains 15 residues. Germline loops: CDR1 SNHLY, CDR2 FYNNEI. CDR3 in amino acids: CASKGTGDRDEPQHF. The CDR3 region has the DNA TGTGCCAGCAAGGGGACCGGTGACAGGGACGAGCCCCAGCATTTT.

This sequence joins TRBV10-2 and TRBJ2-2, with 8 nucleotides matching TRBD1. CDR1 and CDR2 (germline): WSHSY, SAAADI. Trimming took 7 bases from V and 5 from J; bases not matched to a gene: 6. The length of the CDR3 is 14 residues. CDR3 bases: TGCGCCAGCAAGACAGGGGCCCTGACCGGGGAGCTGTTTTTT. It encodes CASKTGALTGELFF.

The V and J genes are TRBV25-1 and TRBJ2-5; possibly TRBD1 for D (6 bases). In germline, CDR1 is MGHDK, CDR2 SYGVNS. CDR3 length equals 16 residues. Trimming pared 2 bases from V and 1 base from J, leaving 14 bases between. This chain's CDR3 is CASSETERGIQETQYF. CDR3 DNA sequence: TGTGCCAGCAGTGAAACCGAGAGGGGGATCCAAGAGACCCAGTACTTC.

The CDR3 bases are TGTGCCAGCAGCTTCTCACTGGACAGGGCGGGGGAGCAGTACTTC. Translated, it gives CASSFSLDRAGEQYF. The chain carries TRBV9 and TRBJ2-7; 8 positions match TRBD1. Per germline, CDR1 SGDLS and CDR2 YYNGEE. After removal of 4 bases from V and 7 bases from J, the junction contained 13 bases not matched to a gene. The CDR3 has 15 amino acids.

The CDR3 coding sequence is TGTGCCAGCAGTGAAGTCGGCGGCTACTATGGCTACACCTTC. This translates into CASSEVGGYYGYTF. The rearrangement joins TRBV6-1 to TRBJ1-2; D is undetermined. This CDR3 region has 14 residues. Trimming pared 1 base from V and 3 bases from J, leaving 9 bases between. Germline loops: CDR1 MNHNS, CDR2 SASEGT.

The chain uses TRBV18 and TRBJ2-5; D uncertain. The CDR3 totals 14 residues. The V gene's germline CDR1 is KGHSH and CDR2 LQKENI. The V and J ends lost 3 bases and 2 bases respectively, with 10 bases between them. The CDR3 here is CASSPGRTQETQYF. The DNA of the CDR3 is TGTGCCAGCTCACCTGGTCGTACTCAAGAGACCCAGTACTTC.